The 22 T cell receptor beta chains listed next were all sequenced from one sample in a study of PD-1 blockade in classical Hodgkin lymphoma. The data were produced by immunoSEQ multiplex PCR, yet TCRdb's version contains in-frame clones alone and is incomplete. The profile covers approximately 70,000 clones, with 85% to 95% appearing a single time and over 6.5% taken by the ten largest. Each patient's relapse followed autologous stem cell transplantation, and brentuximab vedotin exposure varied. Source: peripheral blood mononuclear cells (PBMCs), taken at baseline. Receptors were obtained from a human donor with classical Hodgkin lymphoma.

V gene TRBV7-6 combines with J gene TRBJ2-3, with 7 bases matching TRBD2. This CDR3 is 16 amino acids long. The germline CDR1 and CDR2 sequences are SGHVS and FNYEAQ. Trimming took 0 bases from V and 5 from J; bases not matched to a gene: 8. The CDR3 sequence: CASSLAGQGGIDTQYF. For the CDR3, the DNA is TGTGCCAGCAGCTTAGCGGGGCAGGGAGGGATAGATACGCAGTATTTT.

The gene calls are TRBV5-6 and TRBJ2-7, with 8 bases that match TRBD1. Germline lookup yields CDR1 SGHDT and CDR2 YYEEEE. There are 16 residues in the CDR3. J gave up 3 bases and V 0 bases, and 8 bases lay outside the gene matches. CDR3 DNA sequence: TGTGCCAGCAGCTTGGAAGGACAGGGTGAAAACTACGAGCAGTACTTC. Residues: CASSLEGQGENYEQYF. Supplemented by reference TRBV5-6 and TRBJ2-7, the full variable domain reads DAGVTQSPTHLIKTRGQQVTLRCSPKSGHDTVSWYQQALGQGPQFIFQYYEEEERQRGNFPDRFSGHQFPNYSSELNVNALLLGDSALYLCASSLEGQGENYEQYFGPGTRLTVT.

The CDR3 DNA is TGTGCCAGCAGCGTAGTCGGGACAGGGGAAGATACGCAGTATTTT. It codes for CASSVVGTGEDTQYF. The chain links TRBV9 to TRBJ2-3; TRBD1 agrees at 10 bases. J gave up 5 bases and V 0 bases, and 3 bases lay outside the gene matches. Germline V CDR1 and CDR2: SGDLS, YYNGEE. The CDR3 has 15 amino acids.

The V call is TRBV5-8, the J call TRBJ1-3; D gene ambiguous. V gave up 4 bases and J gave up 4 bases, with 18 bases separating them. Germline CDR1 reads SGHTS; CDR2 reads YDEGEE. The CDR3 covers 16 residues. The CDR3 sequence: CASSQDSASIGNTIYF. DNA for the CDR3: TGTGCCAGCAGCCAAGATTCGGCCTCGATCGGAAACACCATATATTTT.

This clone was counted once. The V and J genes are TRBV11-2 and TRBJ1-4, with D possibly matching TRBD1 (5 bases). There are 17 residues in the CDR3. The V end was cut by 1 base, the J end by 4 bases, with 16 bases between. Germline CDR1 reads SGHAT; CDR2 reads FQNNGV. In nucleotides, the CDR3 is TGTGCCAGCAGCTTAGGGGGGTCCCCTCGCGGTAATGAAAAACTGTTTTTT. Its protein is CASSLGGSPRGNEKLFF.

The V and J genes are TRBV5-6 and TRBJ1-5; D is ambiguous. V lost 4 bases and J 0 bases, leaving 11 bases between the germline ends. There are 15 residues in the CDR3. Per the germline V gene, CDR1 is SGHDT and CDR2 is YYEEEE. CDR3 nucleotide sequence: TGTGCCAGCAGCCCGGGGTTTAATAGCAATCAGCCCCAGCATTTT. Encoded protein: CASSPGFNSNQPQHF.

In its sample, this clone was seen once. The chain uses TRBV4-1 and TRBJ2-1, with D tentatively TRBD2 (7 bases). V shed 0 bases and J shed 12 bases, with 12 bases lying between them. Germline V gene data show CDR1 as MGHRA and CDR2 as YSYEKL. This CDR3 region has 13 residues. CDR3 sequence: CASSQDWGGGQFF. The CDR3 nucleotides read TGCGCCAGCAGCCAAGATTGGGGGGGCGGGCAGTTCTTC.

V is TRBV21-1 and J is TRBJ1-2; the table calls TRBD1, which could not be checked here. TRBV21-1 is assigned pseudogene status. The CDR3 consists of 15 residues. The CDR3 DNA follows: TGTGCCAGCTCCACCTCCGGACAGGGGAACTATGGCTACACCTTC. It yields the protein CASSTSGQGNYGYTF.

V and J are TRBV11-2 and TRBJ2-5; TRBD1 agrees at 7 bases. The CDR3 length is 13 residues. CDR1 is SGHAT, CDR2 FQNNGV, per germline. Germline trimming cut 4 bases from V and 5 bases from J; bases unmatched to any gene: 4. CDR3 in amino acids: CASSSGQRETQYF. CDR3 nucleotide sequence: TGTGCCAGCAGCTCGGGACAGAGGGAGACCCAGTACTTC.

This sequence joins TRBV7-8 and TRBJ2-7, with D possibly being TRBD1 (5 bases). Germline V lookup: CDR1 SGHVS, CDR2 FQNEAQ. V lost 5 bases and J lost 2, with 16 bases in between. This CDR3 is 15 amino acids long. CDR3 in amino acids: CASSPLIDSAYEQYF. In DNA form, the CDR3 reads TGTGCCAGCAGCCCCCTCATAGACAGTGCCTACGAGCAGTACTTC. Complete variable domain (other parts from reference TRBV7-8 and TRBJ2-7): GAGVSQSPRYKVAKRGQDVALRCDPISGHVSLFWYQQALGQGPEFLTYFQNEAQLDKSGLPSDRFFAERPEGSVSTLKIQRTQQEDSAVYLCASSPLIDSAYEQYFGPGTRLTVT.

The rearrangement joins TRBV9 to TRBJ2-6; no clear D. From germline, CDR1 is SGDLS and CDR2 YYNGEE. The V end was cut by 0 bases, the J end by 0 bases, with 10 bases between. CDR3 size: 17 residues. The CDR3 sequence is CASSVEVFLSGANVLTF. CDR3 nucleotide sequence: TGTGCCAGCAGCGTAGAAGTTTTTCTCTCTGGGGCCAACGTCCTGACTTTC.

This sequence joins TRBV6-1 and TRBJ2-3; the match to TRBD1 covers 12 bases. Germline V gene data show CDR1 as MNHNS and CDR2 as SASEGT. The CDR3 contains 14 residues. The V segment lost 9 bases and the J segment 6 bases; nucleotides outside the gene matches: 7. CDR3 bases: TGTGCCAGTCGGGACAGGGGGCTGTCGGATACGCAGTATTTT. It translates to CASRDRGLSDTQYF.

DNA of the CDR3: TGTGCCAGCAGCTTAGGGGACATACCCCTCCACTTT. Translated, it gives CASSLGDIPLHF. V is TRBV7-8 and J is TRBJ1-6; D possibly corresponds to TRBD1 (6 bases). V was trimmed by 1 base and J by 12 bases, leaving 7 bases between them. CDR1 SGHVS and CDR2 FQNEAQ come from the germline V gene. The CDR3 runs 12 residues.

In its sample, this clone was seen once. CDR3 region: CASSPGGAVRETQYF. In nucleotides, the CDR3 is TGTGCCAGCAGCCCAGGGGGCGCGGTTAGAGAGACCCAGTACTTC. The gene calls are TRBV7-9 and TRBJ2-5, with 8 nucleotides matching TRBD1. The J segment lost 4 bases and the V segment lost 5 bases, leaving 9 bases of the junction unmatched. CDR3 length equals 15 residues. Germline values: CDR1 SEHNR, CDR2 FQNEAQ (reference sequence).

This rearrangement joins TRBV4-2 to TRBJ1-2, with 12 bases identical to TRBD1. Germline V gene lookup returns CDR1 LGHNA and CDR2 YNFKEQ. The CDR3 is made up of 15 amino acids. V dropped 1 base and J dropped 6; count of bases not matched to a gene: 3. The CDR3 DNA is TGTGCCAGCAGCCAAGTTGGGACAGGGGGCCATGGCTACACCTTC. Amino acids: CASSQVGTGGHGYTF.

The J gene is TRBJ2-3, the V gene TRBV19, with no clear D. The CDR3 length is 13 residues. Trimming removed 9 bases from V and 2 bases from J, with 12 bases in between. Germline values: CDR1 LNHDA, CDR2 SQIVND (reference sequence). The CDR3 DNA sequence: TGTGCCAGCCTCGGTAGGGACACAGATACGCAGTATTTT. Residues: CASLGRDTDTQYF.

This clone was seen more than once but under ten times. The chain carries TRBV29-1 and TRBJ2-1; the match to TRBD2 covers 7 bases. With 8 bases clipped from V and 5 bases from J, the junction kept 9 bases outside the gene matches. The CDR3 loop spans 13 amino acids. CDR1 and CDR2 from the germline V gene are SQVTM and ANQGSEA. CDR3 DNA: TGCAGCACTCCCGCTAGCGGACACAATGAGCAGTTCTTC. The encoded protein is CSTPASGHNEQFF.

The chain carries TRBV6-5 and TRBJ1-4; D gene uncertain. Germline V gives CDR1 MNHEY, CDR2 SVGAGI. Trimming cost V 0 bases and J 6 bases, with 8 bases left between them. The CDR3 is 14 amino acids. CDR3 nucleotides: TGTGCCAGCAGTTACTCTCTAGGGTATGAAAAACTGTTTTTT. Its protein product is CASSYSLGYEKLFF.

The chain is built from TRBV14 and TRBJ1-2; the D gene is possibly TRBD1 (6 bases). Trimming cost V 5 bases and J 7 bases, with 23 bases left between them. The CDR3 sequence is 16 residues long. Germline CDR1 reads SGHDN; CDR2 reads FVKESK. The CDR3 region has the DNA TGTGCCAGCAGCAGCCAGCTAACTCACAGGGTCGGTGGCTACACCTTC. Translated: CASSSQLTHRVGGYTF. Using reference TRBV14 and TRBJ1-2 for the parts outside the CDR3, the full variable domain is EAGVTQFPSHSVIEKGQTVTLRCDPISGHDNLYWYRRVMGKEIKFLLHFVKESKQDESGMPNNRFLAERTGGTYSTLKVQPAELEDSGVYFCASSSQLTHRVGGYTFGSGTRLTVV.

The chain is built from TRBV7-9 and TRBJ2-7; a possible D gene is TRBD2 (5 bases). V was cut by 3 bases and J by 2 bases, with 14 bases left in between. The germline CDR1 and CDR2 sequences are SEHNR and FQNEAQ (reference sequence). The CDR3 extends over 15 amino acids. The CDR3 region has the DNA TGTGCCAGCAGCTTGCCCCTAGCTTCTCCCTACGAGCAGTACTTC. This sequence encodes CASSLPLASPYEQYF. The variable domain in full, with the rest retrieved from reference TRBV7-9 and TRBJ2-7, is DTGVSQNPRHKITKRGQNVTFRCDPISEHNRLYWYRQTLGQGPEFLTYFQNEAQLEKSRLLSDRFSAERPKGSFSTLEIQRTEQGDSAMYLCASSLPLASPYEQYFGPGTRLTVT.

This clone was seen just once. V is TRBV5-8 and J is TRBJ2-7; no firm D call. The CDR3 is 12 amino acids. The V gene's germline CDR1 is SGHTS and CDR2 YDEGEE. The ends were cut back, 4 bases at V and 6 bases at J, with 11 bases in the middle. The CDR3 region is CASSTQVREQYF. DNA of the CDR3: TGTGCCAGCAGCACCCAGGTCCGCGAGCAGTACTTC.

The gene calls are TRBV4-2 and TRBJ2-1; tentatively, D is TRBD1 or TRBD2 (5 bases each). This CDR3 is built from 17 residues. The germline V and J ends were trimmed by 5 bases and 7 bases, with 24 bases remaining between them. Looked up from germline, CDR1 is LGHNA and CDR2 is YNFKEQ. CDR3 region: CASSSGGQGPYVNEQFF. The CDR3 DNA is TGTGCCAGCAGCTCAGGCGGGCAGGGACCGTACGTAAATGAGCAGTTCTTC.